This T cell receptor beta chain comes out of a study of OX40 agonist ivuxolimab in advanced cancers. Regarding the study in general: The costimulatory receptor OX40 (CD134) was targeted by ivuxolimab, a fully human IgG2 agonistic monoclonal antibody. Prior anti-PD-1, anti-PD-L1 or anti-CTLA-4 therapy was permitted, and approximately 42% of dose-escalation patients had received checkpoint inhibitors. In the dose-escalation cohort, approximately 80% of patients were male, and the mean age was 60 years with a range of about 20 to 80. Among the approximately 50 dose-escalation patients, around 20 had hepatocellular carcinoma, about 15 melanoma, 9 renal cell carcinoma and 9 head and neck cancer. Partial responses occurred in three dose-escalation patients: two with cutaneous melanoma and one with hepatocellular carcinoma. Peripheral TCRbeta sequencing was intended to test whether TCR sequence diversity was altered and clonal T-cell expansion was caused by ivuxolimab. Intravenous ivuxolimab was administered to patients every 2 weeks at six dose levels: 0.01, 0.1, 0.3, 1.5, 3 and 10 mg/kg. The paper describes the monotherapy dose-escalation part (N of about 52 patients) of the phase I trial of ivuxolimab. Study-wide findings and limitations: Low levels of normalized T-cell clonal expansion were also seen in some patients who did not respond. On average, CD8+ T cells showed more expanded clones than CD4+ T cells after ivuxolimab. In the 0.1-3.0 mg/kg groups, partial responders had among the lowest normalized peripheral clonal expansion, particularly in CD8+ T cells. Clonal expansion of both CD4+ and CD8+ blood T cells was observed from baseline to week 6 at doses 0.1 to 3.0 mg/kg. The antigen specificity of the clonally expanded peripheral T cells was not determined.

Notes on this clone: What antigen it recognizes has not been identified. One junction end disagrees with the germline gene, perhaps due to a read error.

To sequence the TCRbeta CDR3 region, genomic DNA was isolated from the sorted cells. The immunoSEQ Assay was used for sequencing of TCRbeta CDR3 regions. Imported from immuneACCESS, the table was reduced by TCRdb to in-frame sequences with V and J called. These copies leave out some clones; in studies compared against another copy, an unresolved V gene accounts for under half, and the cause of the remainder is not known. The sample yields roughly 70,000 clones; just under 90% were counted once. The ten largest clonotypes hold approximately 0.51% of the sample. Counted from cysteine to phenylalanine, this CDR3 has 13 amino acids. The CDR3 DNA has 39 bases and is translated from base 1. CDR1 is given as SGHAT and CDR2 as FQDESV, both from the germline V gene (reference sequence). Patients with autoimmune disease history or receiving systemic immunosuppression were excluded from the trial. Peripheral blood for TCR sequencing was drawn from every dose cohort at baseline, at cycle 4 day 1 and at cycle 7 day 1. Samples came from an open-label, multicenter, first-in-human phase I dose-escalation trial of ivuxolimab. Adults with locally advanced or metastatic melanoma, renal cell carcinoma, hepatocellular carcinoma or head and neck squamous cell carcinoma were enrolled in the trial. CD4+ and CD8+ T cells were sorted separately from peripheral blood before TCR sequencing.

The specimen was CD4+ or CD8+ T cells sorted from blood, collected in a trial of the OX40 agonist ivuxolimab. The sequence links TRBV11-1 to TRBJ2-7; TRBD1 is a weak D gene call, 6 bases matching. This receptor was identified in an adult with an advanced solid tumor such as melanoma, head and neck, liver or kidney cancer. The nucleotides are TGTGCCAGCAGCCGCGACAGGTCCTTCGAGCAGTACTTC. It codes for CASSRDRSFEQYF.